This T cell receptor beta chain came from a study of OX40 agonist ivuxolimab in advanced cancers. Study results and caveats: Expanded clones belonging to CD8+ T cells outnumbered, on average, those of CD4+.

In the case of this clone: Its antigen is currently unknown.

This CDR3 region has 15 residues. V was clipped by 1 base and J by 4 bases, with 11 bases between them. Germline V CDR1 and CDR2: SGHAT, FQNNGV. TCRdb's table, derived via immunoSEQ multiplex PCR, lists solely in-frame clones and lacks some. Among roughly 92,000 clones listed, roughly nine tenths were seen once. Patients with autoimmune history or systemic immunosuppression were excluded. The chain combines TRBV11-2 with TRBJ2-1; the D call may be TRBD1 or TRBD2 (5 bases each). This clonotype was sampled from an adult with an advanced solid tumor such as melanoma, head and neck, liver or kidney cancer. The sample was CD4+ or CD8+ T cells sorted from blood, taken in a trial of the OX40 agonist ivuxolimab. The CDR3 sequence: CASSLGPGPYNEQFF. The CDR3 region has the DNA TGTGCCAGCAGCTTAGGCCCGGGACCTTACAATGAGCAGTTCTTC.